Listed below are T cell receptor beta chains from one sample, sequenced in a study of blood T cell repertoires in COVID-19. Sequencing was performed with immunoSEQ multiplex PCR; in TCRdb, only in-frame clones are kept and a portion is missing. The table lists about 230,000 clones, over 70% of them singletons. What was sequenced was peripheral blood. All receptors come from a man aged 40-49 years with acute or convalescent COVID-19. Both conserved end residues are part of each CDR3. The D gene is left open where the match is weak. Some rows have no size entry. The others give once, few or many, or a class for an expanded clone.

d_gene	j_gene	v_gene	abundance	CDR3nt	CDR3aa
TRBD1	TRBJ2-7	TRBV7-9	once	TGTGCCAGCAGCCCGAGGGGACAGGGAACCTACGAGCAGTACTTC	CASSPRGQGTYEQYF
.	TRBJ2-4	TRBV20-1	.	TGCAGTGCTAGTAGGCCCTTCGGGAGCATTCAGTACTTC	CSASRPFGSIQYF
.	TRBJ2-5	TRBV7-2	.	TGTGCCAGCAGCTTAGTTGACAGACAAGAGACCCAGTACTTC	CASSLVDRQETQYF
.	TRBJ2-3	TRBV10-1	.	TGCGCCAGCAGTGAGTCGTTTGTTGCGGCCAGCACAGATACGCAGTATTTT	CASSESFVAASTDTQYF
TRBD2	TRBJ2-2	TRBV9	.	TGTGCCAGCAGCCCCCGCCCTACAGCGGGAGTGGGCGGGGAGCTGTTTTTT	CASSPRPTAGVGGELFF
.	TRBJ1-2	TRBV19	few	TGTGCCAGTAGCCCGGACAGCTCTGGCTACACCTTC	CASSPDSSGYTF
.	TRBJ2-3	TRBV5-4	.	TGTGCCAGCAGTTCACCGGGACAAAGATCAGATACGCAGTATTTT	CASSSPGQRSDTQYF
TRBD2	TRBJ2-1	TRBV27	once	TGTGCCAGCAGTTTAGCGGGAGGGTACAATGAGCAGTTCTTC	CASSLAGGYNEQFF
TRBD1	TRBJ2-7	TRBV4-3	.	TGCGCCAGCAGCAAGAATACAGGGGATTACGAGCAGTACTTC	CASSKNTGDYEQYF
TRBD1	TRBJ2-3	TRBV19	.	TGTGCCAGTAGTACCACAGGGGGCGAAGATACGCAGTATTTT	CASSTTGGEDTQYF
.	TRBJ1-1	TRBV19	.	TGTGCCAGTAGGTCCAGGATGAACACTGAAGCTTTCTTT	CASRSRMNTEAFF
.	TRBJ2-6	TRBV9	.	TGTGCCAGCAGCGTTACAGGGAAATCTGGGGCCAACGTCCTGACTTTC	CASSVTGKSGANVLTF
.	TRBJ1-1	TRBV2	few	TGTGCCAGCAACCCTGACAGAGTTGAAGCTTTCTTT	CASNPDRVEAFF
.	TRBJ1-3	TRBV18	few	TGTGCCAGCTCACCCGATAGAGGGTTCTCTGGAAACACCATATATTTT	CASSPDRGFSGNTIYF
.	TRBJ1-5	TRBV5-6	once	TGTGCCAGCAGCTTAAGGGGCGGCAACAATCAGCCCCAGCATTTT	CASSLRGGNNQPQHF
.	TRBJ2-1	TRBV9	.	TGTGCCAGCAGCGAAGGGGGAAGAGAGCAGTTCTTC	CASSEGGREQFF
.	TRBJ2-5	TRBV3-1/TRBV3-2	.	TGTGCCAGCAGCCAAGGCGGGGTGGAGACCCAGTACTTC	CASSQGGVETQYF
TRBD1	TRBJ2-1	TRBV7-9	.	TGTGCCAGCAGCTTATGGGCCGGACAGGGGGCGAGAAATGAGCAGTTCTTC	CASSLWAGQGARNEQFF
TRBD2	TRBJ2-3	TRBV19	.	TGTGCCAGTAGGCCCGGGACTAGCGGAAATACGCAGTATTTT	CASRPGTSGNTQYF
.	TRBJ1-5	TRBV16	.	TGTGCCAGCAGCCCGTACAGTAGCAATCAGCCCCAGCATTTT	CASSPYSSNQPQHF
.	TRBJ1-3	TRBV7-9	.	TGTGCCAGCAGCACCTGGGGGGTTACTGGAAACACCATATATTTT	CASSTWGVTGNTIYF
.	TRBJ1-2	TRBV5-5	.	TGTGCCAGCAGCTTGGGGGAGGGCTATGGCTACACCTTC	CASSLGEGYGYTF
.	TRBJ2-1	TRBV5-6	.	TGTGCCAGCAGCGGAGGACTATGGGAGCAGTTCTTC	CASSGGLWEQFF
.	TRBJ2-1	TRBV9	.	TGTGCCAGCCGTTCGGGCTCCTACAATGAGCAGTTCTTC	CASRSGSYNEQFF
TRBD2	TRBJ2-2	TRBV6-2/TRBV6-3	.	TGTGCCAGCAGTTACCACGCGGGTGCGGGAGGGAACACCGGGGAGCTGTTTTTT	CASSYHAGAGGNTGELFF